This T cell receptor beta chain was found in a study of blood T cells in healthy people across ages. At the level of the study: Template switching picked up about one barcoded beta molecule for each two T cells. Study results and caveats: More naive CD4+ cells and higher diversity were found in long-lived than in aged donors.

With a J-beta primer mix and a sample-barcoded 5' primer, a second PCR ran about 7 to 12 cycles. TCRdb reprocessed the 5' RACE reads via MiXCR and lists one record per CDR3 protein. The sample consists of 1.5 million to 1.9 million distinct CDR3 sequences, 35% to 45% of them appearing once. The CDR3 sequence is 13 residues long. The V end was cut by 4 bases, the J end by 4 bases, with 13 bases between. The germline V gene has CDR1 SQVTM and CDR2 ANQGSEA. Ranging in age from roughly 6 to 95, the donors were healthy Caucasian individuals from Russia. Concerning this clonotype itself: Its antigen remains unidentified.

This TCR derives from a woman between 18 and 30 years old in good health. Sample: blood. This chain connects TRBV29-1 to TRBJ1-2; D is perhaps TRBD1 (6 bases). Written as DNA, the CDR3 is TGCAGCGTTGCCCCGCTGGGGGCCTATGGCTACACCTTC. Translating gives CSVAPLGAYGYTF.